This is a list of T cell receptor beta chains from one sample in a study of Graves' ophthalmopathy and Graves' hyperthyroidism. TCRdb passed the multiplex PCR reads through MiXCR, listing each CDR3 protein once. This sample has a few hundred thousand distinct CDR3 sequences, with about 17% found just once. What was sequenced was peripheral blood. The receptors derive from an adult woman with stable Graves' hyperthyroidism. The CDR3 runs from the conserved cysteine through the conserved F or W. A D gene is named only where the DNA matches it firmly. Clone size is not always given. Where it is, it says once, few, many or a class for expanded clones.

v_gene	d_gene	len	abundance	j_gene	CDR3aa	CDR3nt
TRBV7-9	-	13	many	TRBJ2-5	CASSLDGGKTQYF	TGTGCCAGCAGCTTAGATGGTGGAAAGACCCAGTACTTC
TRBV6-9	-	18	many	TRBJ2-6	CASLLKRDKTAGANVLTF	TGTGCCAGCCTTTTAAAGAGGGACAAAACGGCGGGGGCCAACGTCCTGACTTTC
TRBV19	-	13	-	TRBJ2-4	CASSIRRQNIQYF	TGTGCCAGTAGTATAAGGAGGCAAAACATTCAGTACTTC
TRBV25-1	TRBD1	15	many	TRBJ1-5	CASSPPGTGYQPQHF	TGTGCCAGCAGTCCCCCCGGGACAGGGTATCAGCCCCAGCATTTT
TRBV19	TRBD1	14	many	TRBJ2-2	CASSIDRATGELFF	TGTGCCAGTAGTATCGACAGGGCCACCGGGGAGCTGTTTTTT
TRBV7-9	-	16	many	TRBJ2-7	CASSPPTTGSTYEQYF	TGTGCCAGCAGCCCCCCCACGACAGGATCAACCTACGAGCAGTACTTC
TRBV12-3/TRBV12-4	TRBD1	18	-	TRBJ2-2	CASSPRQTGTGGAGELFF	TGTGCCAGCAGTCCCCGCCAGACCGGGACAGGGGGGGCCGGGGAGCTGTTTTTT
TRBV5-6	-	16	many	TRBJ2-7	CASSLTRLRTPYEQYF	TGTGCCAGCAGCTTGACGAGGCTGAGGACCCCCTACGAGCAGTACTTC
TRBV5-1	TRBD1	13	-	TRBJ1-2	CASRLDRDYGYTF	TGCGCCAGCAGGTTGGACAGGGACTATGGCTACACCTTC
TRBV7-2	-	15	many	TRBJ2-4	CASSLGWGAKNIKYF	TGTGCCAGCAGCTTAGGGTGGGGCGCCAAAAACATTAAGTACTTC
TRBV6-1	-	17	-	TRBJ2-6	CASSPGLTPSRANVLTF	TGTGCCAGCAGCCCGGGACTTACCCCCTCTCGGGCCAACGTCCTGACTTTC
TRBV12-3/TRBV12-4	-	12	many	TRBJ1-2	CASSRQAYGYTF	TGTGCCAGCAGTAGACAGGCCTATGGCTACACCTTC
TRBV3-1	-	13	-	TRBJ1-1	CASSQELNTEAFF	TGTGCCAGCAGCCAAGAGCTGAACACTGAAGCTTTCTTT
TRBV7-3	-	14	many	TRBJ2-2	CASSLEGYTGELFF	TGTGCCAGCAGCTTAGAGGGATACACCGGGGAGCTGTTTTTT
TRBV28	-	16	many	TRBJ1-1	CASSFSGALGNTEAFF	TGTGCCAGCAGTTTTTCGGGAGCGCTAGGAAACACTGAAGCTTTCTTT
TRBV2	-	16	many	TRBJ2-2	CATQRRIPLNTGELFF	TGTGCCACCCAACGCAGGATACCCCTGAACACCGGGGAGCTGTTTTTT
TRBV7-3	-	16	many	TRBJ2-2	CASSLSVSKNTGELFF	TGTGCCAGCAGCTTAAGTGTGTCCAAGAACACCGGGGAGCTGTTTTTT
TRBV3-1	TRBD1	15	many	TRBJ1-1	CASSQADRVRTEAFF	TGTGCCAGCAGCCAAGCGGACAGGGTCCGGACTGAAGCTTTCTTT